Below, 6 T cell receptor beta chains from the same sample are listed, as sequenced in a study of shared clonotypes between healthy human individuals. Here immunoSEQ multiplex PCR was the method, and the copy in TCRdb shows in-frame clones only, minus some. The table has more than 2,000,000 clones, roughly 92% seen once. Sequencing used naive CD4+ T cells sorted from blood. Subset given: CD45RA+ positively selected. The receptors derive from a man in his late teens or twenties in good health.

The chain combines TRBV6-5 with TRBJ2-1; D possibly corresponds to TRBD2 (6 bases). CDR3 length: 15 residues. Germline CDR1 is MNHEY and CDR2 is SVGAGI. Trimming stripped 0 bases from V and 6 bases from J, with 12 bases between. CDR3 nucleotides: TGTGCCAGCAGTTACTCGATACTAGCAAGCAATGAGCAGTTCTTC. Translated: CASSYSILASNEQFF.

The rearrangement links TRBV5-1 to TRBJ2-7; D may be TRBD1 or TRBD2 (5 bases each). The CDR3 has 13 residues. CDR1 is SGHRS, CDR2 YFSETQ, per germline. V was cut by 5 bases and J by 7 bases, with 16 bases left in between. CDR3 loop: CASSFGTAGEQYF. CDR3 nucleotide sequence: TGCGCCAGCAGTTTCGGGACCGCGGGTGAGCAGTACTTC.

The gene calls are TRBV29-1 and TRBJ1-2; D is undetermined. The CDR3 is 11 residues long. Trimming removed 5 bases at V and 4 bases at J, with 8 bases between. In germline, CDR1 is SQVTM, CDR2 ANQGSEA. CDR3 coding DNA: TGCAGCGTTCGGTGGGGCTATGGCTACACCTTC. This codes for CSVRWGYGYTF.

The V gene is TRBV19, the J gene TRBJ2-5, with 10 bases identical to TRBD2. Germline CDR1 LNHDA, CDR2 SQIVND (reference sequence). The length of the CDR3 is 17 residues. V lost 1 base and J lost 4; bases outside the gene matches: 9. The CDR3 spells CASSIALLAGVGETQYF. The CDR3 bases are TGTGCCAGTAGTATAGCCCTCCTAGCGGGAGTGGGAGAGACCCAGTACTTC.

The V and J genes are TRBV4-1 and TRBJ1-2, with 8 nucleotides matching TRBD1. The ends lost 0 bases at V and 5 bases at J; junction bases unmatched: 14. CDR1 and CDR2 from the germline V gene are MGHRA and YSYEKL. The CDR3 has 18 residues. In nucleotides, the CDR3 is TGCGCCAGCAGCCAAGATCTCCCCAGGGGGCTTTTAGGTTATGGCTACACCTTC. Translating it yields CASSQDLPRGLLGYGYTF.

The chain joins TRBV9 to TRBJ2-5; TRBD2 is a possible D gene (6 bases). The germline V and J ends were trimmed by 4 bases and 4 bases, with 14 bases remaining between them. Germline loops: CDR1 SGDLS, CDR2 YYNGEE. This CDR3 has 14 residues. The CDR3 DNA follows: TGTGCCAGCAGCCTAGGCCCCGGGGGAGAGACCCAGTACTTC. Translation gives CASSLGPGGETQYF.